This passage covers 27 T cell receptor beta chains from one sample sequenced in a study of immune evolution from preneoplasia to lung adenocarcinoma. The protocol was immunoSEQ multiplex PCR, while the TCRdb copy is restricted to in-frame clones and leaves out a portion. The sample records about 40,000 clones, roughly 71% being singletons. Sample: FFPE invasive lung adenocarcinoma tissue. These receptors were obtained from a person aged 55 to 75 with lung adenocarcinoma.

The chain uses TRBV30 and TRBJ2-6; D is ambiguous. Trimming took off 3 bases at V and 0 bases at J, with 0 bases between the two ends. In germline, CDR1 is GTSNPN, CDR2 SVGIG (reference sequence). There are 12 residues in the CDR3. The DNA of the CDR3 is TGTGCCTGGAGCTCTGGGGCCAACGTCCTGACTTTC. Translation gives CAWSSGANVLTF.

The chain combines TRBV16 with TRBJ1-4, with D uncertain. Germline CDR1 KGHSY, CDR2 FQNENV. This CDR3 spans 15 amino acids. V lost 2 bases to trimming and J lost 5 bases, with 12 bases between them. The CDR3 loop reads CASSQQALQNEKLFF. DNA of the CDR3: TGTGCCAGCAGCCAACAGGCCTTACAGAATGAAAAACTGTTTTTT.

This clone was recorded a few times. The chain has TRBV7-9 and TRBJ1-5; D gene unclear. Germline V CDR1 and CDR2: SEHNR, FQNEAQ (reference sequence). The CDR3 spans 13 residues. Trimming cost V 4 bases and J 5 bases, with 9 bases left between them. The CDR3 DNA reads TGTGCCAGCAGCTCAGCCCCAGATCAGCCCCAGCATTTT. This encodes CASSSAPDQPQHF. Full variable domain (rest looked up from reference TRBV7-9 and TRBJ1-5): DTGVSQNPRHKITKRGQNVTFRCDPISEHNRLYWYRQTLGQGPEFLTYFQNEAQLEKSRLLSDRFSAERPKGSFSTLEIQRTEQGDSAMYLCASSSAPDQPQHFGDGTRLSIL.

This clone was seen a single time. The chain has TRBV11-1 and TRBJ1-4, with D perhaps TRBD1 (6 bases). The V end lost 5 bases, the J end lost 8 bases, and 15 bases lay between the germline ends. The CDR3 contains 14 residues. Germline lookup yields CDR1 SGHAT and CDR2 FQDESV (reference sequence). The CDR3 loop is CASSQRTAAEKLFF. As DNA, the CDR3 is TGTGCCAGCAGCCAACGGACAGCGGCGGAAAAACTGTTTTTT.

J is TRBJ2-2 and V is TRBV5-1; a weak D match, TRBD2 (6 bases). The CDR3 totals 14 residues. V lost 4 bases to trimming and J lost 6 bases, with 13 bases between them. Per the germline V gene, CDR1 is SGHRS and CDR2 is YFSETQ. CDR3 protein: CASSTSSVPGELFF. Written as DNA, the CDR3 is TGCGCCAGCAGCACCTCTAGCGTTCCCGGGGAGCTGTTTTTT.

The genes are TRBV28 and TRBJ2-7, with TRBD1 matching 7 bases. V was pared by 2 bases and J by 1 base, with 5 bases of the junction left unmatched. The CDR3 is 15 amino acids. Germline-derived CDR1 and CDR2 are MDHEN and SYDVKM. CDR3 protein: CASSLRPGQSYEQYF. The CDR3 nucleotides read TGTGCCAGCAGTTTAAGACCGGGACAGTCCTACGAGCAGTACTTC.

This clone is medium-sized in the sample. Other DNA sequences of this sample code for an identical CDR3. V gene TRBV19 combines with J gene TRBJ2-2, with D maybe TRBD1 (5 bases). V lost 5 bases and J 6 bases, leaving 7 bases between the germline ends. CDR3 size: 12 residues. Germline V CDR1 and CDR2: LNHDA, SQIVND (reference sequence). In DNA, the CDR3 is TGTGCCAGTAGTCCAGGGTCCGGGGAGCTGTTTTTT. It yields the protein CASSPGSGELFF.

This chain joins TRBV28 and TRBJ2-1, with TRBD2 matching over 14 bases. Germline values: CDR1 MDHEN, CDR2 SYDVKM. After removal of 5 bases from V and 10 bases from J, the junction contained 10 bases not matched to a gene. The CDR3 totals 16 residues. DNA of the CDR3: TGTGCCAGCAGTCCCCGACTAGCGGGAGGGCAAGTCGAGCAGTTCTTC. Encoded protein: CASSPRLAGGQVEQFF.

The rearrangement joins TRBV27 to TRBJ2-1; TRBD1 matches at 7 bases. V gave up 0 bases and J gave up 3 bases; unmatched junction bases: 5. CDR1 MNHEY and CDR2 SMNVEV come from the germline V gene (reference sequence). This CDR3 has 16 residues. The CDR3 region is CASSLSYWDSYNEQFF. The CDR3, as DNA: TGTGCCAGCAGTTTATCATACTGGGACAGCTACAATGAGCAGTTCTTC.

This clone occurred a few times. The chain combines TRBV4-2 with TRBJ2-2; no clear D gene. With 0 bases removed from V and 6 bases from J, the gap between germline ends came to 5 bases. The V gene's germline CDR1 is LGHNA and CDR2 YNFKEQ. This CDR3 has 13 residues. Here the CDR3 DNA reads TGTGCCAGCAGCCAAGATGGCCCCGGGGAGCTGTTTTTT. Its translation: CASSQDGPGELFF.

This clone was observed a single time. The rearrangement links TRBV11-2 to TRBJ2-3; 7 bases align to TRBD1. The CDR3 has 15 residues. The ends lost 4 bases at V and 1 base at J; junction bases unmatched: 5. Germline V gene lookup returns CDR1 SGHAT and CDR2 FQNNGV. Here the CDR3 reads CASSYTGDGTDTQYF. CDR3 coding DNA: TGTGCCAGCAGCTACACAGGGGACGGCACAGATACGCAGTATTTT.

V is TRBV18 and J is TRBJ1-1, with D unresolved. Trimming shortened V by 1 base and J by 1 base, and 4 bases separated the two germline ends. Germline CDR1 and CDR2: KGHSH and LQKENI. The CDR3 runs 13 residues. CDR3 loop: CASSPQRNTEAFF. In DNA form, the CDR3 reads TGTGCCAGCTCACCACAGAGGAACACTGAAGCTTTCTTT.

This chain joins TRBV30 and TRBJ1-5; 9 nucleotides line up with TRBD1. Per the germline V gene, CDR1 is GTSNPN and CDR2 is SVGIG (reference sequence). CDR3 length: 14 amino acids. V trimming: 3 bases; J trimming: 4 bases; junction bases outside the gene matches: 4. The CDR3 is CAWSFGTGNQPQHF. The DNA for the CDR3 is TGTGCCTGGAGCTTCGGGACAGGGAATCAGCCCCAGCATTTT.

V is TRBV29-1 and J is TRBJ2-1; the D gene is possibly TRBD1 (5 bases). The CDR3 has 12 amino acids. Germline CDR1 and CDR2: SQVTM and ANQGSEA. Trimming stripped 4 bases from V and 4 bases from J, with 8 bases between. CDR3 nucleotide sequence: TGCAGCGTTGCGACAGCTTACAATGAGCAGTTCTTC. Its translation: CSVATAYNEQFF.

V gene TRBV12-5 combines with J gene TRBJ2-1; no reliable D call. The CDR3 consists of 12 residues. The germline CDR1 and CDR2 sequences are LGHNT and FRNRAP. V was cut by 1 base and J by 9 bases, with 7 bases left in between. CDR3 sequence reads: CASGLGWGEQFF. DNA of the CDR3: TGTGCTAGTGGTTTGGGCTGGGGTGAGCAGTTCTTC.

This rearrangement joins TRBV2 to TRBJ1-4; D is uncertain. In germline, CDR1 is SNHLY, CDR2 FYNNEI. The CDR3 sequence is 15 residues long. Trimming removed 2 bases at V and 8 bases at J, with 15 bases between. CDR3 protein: CASSELTEFWEKLFF. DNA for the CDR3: TGTGCCAGCAGTGAATTAACCGAGTTTTGGGAAAAACTGTTTTTT.

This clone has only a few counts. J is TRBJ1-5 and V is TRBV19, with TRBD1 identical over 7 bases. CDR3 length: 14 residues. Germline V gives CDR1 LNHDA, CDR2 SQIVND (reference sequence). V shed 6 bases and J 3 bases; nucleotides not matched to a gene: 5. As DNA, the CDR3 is TGTGCCAGTAGCCTCGACAGGGTCAATCAGCCCCAGCATTTT. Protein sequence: CASSLDRVNQPQHF.

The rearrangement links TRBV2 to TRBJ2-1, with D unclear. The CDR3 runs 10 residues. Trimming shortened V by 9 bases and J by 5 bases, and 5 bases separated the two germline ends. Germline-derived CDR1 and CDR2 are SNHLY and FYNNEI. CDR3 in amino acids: CASDNNEQFF. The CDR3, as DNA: TGTGCCAGTGACAACAATGAGCAGTTCTTC.

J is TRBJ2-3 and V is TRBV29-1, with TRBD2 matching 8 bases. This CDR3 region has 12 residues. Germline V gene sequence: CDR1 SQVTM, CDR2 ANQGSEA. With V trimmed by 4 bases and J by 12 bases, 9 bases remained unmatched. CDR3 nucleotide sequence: TGCAGCGTTGGGACTAGCACGTATCCCCAGTATTTT. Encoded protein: CSVGTSTYPQYF.

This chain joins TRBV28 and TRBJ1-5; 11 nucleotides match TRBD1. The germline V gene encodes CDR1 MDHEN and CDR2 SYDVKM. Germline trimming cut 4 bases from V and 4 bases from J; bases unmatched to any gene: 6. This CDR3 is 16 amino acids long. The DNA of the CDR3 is TGTGCCAGCAGTTCCCCGGGACAGGGGGGGAATCAGCCCCAGCATTTT. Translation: CASSSPGQGGNQPQHF.

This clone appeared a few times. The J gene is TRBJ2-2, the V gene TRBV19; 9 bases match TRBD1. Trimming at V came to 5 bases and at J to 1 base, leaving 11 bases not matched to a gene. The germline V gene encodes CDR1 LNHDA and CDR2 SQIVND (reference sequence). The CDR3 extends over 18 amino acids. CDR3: CASSVGQGRTGNTGELFF. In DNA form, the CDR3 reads TGTGCCAGTAGTGTTGGACAGGGGCGAACTGGGAACACCGGGGAGCTGTTTTTT.

The CDR3 is CASSPDRLGEAFF. CDR3 DNA sequence: TGTGCCAGCAGCCCCGACAGATTAGGTGAAGCTTTCTTT. The V call is TRBV6-6, the J call TRBJ1-1; tentative D call: TRBD1 (5 bases). Germline V gene data show CDR1 as MNHNY and CDR2 as SVGAGI (reference sequence). The V and J ends lost 6 bases and 7 bases respectively, with 15 bases between them. This CDR3 is 13 amino acids long.

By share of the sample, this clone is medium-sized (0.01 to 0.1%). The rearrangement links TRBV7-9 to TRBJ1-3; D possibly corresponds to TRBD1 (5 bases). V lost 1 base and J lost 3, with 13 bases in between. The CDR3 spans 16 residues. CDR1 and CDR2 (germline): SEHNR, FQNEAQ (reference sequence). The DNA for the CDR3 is TGTGCCAGCAGCTTAGTTCAAGGGGTGCTTGGAAACACCATATATTTT. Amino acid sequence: CASSLVQGVLGNTIYF.

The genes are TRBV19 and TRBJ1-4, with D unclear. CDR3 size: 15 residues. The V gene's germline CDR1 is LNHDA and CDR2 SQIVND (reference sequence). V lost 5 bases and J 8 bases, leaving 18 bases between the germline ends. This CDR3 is CASSPGREWGEKLFF. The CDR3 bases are TGTGCCAGTAGTCCGGGCCGGGAGTGGGGAGAAAAACTGTTTTTT.

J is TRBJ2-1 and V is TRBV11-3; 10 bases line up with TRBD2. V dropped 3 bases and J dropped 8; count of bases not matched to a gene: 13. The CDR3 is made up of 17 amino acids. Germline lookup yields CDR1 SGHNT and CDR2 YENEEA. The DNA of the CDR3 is TGTGCCAGCAGCTTTAAAGCCGGGACTAGCGAGGGCTATGAGCAGTTCTTC. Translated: CASSFKAGTSEGYEQFF.

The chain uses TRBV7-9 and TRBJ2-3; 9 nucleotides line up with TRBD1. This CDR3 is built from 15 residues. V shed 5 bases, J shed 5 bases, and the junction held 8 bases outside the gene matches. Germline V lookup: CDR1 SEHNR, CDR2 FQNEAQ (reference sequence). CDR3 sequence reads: CASSPGQGGRDTQYF. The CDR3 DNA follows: TGTGCCAGCAGCCCGGGACAGGGCGGAAGAGATACGCAGTATTTT.

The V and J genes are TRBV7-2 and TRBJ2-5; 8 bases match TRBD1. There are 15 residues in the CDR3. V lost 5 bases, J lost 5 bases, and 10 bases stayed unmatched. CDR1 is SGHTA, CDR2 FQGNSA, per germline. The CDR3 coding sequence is TGTGCCAGCAGCCCTCGGACAGGGTTTGAGGAGACCCAGTACTTC. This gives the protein CASSPRTGFEETQYF. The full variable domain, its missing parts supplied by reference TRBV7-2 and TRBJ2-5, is GAGVSQSPSNKVTEKGKDVELRCDPISGHTALYWYRQSLGQGLEFLIYFQGNSAPDKSGLPSDRFSAERTGGSVSTLTIQRTQQEDSAVYLCASSPRTGFEETQYFGPGTRLLVL.